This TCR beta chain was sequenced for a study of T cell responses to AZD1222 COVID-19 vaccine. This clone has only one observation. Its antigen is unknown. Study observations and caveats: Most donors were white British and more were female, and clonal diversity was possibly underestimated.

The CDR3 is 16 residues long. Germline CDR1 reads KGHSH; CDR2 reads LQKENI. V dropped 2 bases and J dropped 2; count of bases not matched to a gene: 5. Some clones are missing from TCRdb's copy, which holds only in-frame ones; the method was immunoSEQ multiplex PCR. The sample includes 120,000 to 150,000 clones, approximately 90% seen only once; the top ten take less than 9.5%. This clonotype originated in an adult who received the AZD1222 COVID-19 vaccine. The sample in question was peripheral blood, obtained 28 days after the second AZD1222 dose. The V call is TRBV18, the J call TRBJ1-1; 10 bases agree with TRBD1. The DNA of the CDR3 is TGTGCCAGCTCACCAAGACAGGGGGCAGAAAACACTGAAGCTTTCTTT. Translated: CASSPRQGAENTEAFF. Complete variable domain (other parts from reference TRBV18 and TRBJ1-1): NAGVMQNPRHLVRRRGQEARLRCSPMKGHSHVYWYRQLPEEGLKFMVYLQKENIIDESGMPKERFSAEFPKEGPSILRIQQVVRGDSAAYFCASSPRQGAENTEAFFGQGTRLTVV.